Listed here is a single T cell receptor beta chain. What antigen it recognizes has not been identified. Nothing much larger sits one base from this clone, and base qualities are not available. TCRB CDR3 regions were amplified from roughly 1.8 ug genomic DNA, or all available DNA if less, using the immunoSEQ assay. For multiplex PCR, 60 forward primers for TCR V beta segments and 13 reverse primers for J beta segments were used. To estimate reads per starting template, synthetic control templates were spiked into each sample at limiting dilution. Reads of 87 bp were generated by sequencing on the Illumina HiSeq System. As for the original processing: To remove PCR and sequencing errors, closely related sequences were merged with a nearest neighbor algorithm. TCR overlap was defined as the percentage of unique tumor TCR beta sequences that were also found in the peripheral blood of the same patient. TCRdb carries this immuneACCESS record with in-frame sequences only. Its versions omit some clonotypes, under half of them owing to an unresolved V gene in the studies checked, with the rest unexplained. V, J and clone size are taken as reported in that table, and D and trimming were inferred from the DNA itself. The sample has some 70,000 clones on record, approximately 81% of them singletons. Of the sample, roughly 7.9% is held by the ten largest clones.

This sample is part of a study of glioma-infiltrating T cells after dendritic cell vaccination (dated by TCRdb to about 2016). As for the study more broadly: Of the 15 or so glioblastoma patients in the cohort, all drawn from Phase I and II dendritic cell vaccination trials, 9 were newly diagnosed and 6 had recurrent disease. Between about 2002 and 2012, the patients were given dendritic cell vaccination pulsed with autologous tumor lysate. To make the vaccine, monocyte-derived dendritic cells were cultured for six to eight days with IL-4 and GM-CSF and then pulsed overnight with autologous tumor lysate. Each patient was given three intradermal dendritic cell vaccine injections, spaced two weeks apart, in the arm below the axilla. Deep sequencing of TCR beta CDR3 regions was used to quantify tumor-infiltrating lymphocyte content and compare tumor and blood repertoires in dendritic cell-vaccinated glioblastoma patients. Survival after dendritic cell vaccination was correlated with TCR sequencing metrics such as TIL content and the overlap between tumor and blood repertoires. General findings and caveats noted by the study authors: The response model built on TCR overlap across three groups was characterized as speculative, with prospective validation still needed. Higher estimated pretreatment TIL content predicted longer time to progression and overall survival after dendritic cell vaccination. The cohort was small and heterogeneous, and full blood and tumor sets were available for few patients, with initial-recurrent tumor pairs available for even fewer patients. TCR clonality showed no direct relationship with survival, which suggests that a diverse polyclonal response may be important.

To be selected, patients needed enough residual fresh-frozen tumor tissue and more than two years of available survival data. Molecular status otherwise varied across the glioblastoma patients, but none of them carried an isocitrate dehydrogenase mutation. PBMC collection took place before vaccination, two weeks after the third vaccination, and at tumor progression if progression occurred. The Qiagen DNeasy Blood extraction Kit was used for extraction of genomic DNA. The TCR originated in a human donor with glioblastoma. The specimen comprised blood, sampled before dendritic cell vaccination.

For the CDR3, the sequence is CASSYGVSGNTIYF. The bases read TGTGCCAGCAGCTACGGGGTCTCTGGAAACACCATATATTTT. The rearrangement combines TRBV5-6 with TRBJ1-3; the D gene cannot be resolved reliably. According to the germline V gene, CDR1 reads SGHDT and CDR2 reads YYEEEE. Inclusive of the bounding cysteine and phenylalanine, the CDR3 is 14 residues long. Only the CDR3 region is kept as DNA, spanning 42 bases read in frame from base 1. Trimming at the junction amounts to 3 bases on V and 0 bases on J, and the germline ends lie 7 bases apart.